The 29 T cell receptor beta chains given below trace back to one sample, sequenced in a study of blood T cell repertoires in COVID-19 (dated by TCRdb to about 2020). The library was made by the immunoSEQ multiplex PCR assay. Held by TCRdb, this immuneACCESS table contains in-frame sequences only and omits some clones. Under half of the omission traces to an unresolved V gene where checked; the cause of the rest is unknown. The table for this sample lists more than 300,000 clones; 70% to 90% of them were counted only once. 1.2% of the sample is taken by the ten largest. The specimen was PBMCs or T cells enriched from blood (not recorded which). These receptors were taken from a woman between 18 and 30 years old who had recovered from COVID-19.

V gene TRBV7-9 combines with J gene TRBJ1-4; tentatively, D is TRBD1 (5 bases). CDR1 and CDR2 from the germline V gene are SEHNR and FQNEAQ (reference sequence). V shed 3 bases and J shed 5 bases, with 10 bases lying between them. CDR3 length: 14 residues. The CDR3 DNA sequence: TGTGCCAGCAGCTTGGGGACTTTAAATGAAAAACTGTTTTTT. Translated: CASSLGTLNEKLFF. The full variable domain, its missing parts supplied by reference TRBV7-9 and TRBJ1-4, is DTGVSQNPRHKITKRGQNVTFRCDPISEHNRLYWYRQTLGQGPEFLTYFQNEAQLEKSRLLSDRFSAERPKGSFSTLEIQRTEQGDSAMYLCASSLGTLNEKLFFGSGTQLSVL.

This clone was counted once. The chain employs TRBV30 and TRBJ1-5; the D is unclear. The CDR3 is 14 amino acids. The V end was cut by 4 bases, the J end by 3 bases, with 13 bases between. Looked up from germline, CDR1 is GTSNPN and CDR2 is SVGIG (reference sequence). CDR3: CAWTWTGSNQPQHF. CDR3 nucleotides: TGTGCCTGGACGTGGACGGGATCCAATCAGCCCCAGCATTTT.

The CDR3 here is CASSLSGHLNTEAFF. The CDR3 coding sequence is TGCGCCAGCAGCTTATCGGGACACTTGAACACTGAAGCTTTCTTT. The chain carries TRBV5-1 and TRBJ1-1; maybe TRBD1 (6 bases). CDR3 length: 15 amino acids. V lost 2 bases to trimming and J lost 0 bases, with 11 bases between them. CDR1 is SGHRS, CDR2 YFSETQ, per germline. Filled out from reference TRBV5-1 and TRBJ1-1, the complete variable domain reads KAGVTQTPRYLIKTRGQQVTLSCSPISGHRSVSWYQQTPGQGLQFLFEYFSETQRNKGNFPGRFSGRQFSNSRSEMNVSTLELGDSALYLCASSLSGHLNTEAFFGQGTRLTVV.

J is TRBJ1-6 and V is TRBV2, with D possibly being TRBD1 (6 bases). V lost 5 bases and J lost 7, with 18 bases in between. Germline CDR1 reads SNHLY; CDR2 reads FYNNEI. The CDR3 runs 16 residues. In DNA form, the CDR3 reads TGTGCCAGCAGTAGAACAGGGATACTTATAAATTCACCCCTCCACTTT. Translated, it gives CASSRTGILINSPLHF.

The genes are TRBV11-3 and TRBJ2-3, with 8 positions matching TRBD2. Unmatched junction bases numbered 5, after V lost 1 base and J lost 2 bases. The CDR3 sequence is 16 residues long. CDR1 and CDR2 (germline): SGHNT, YENEEA. This chain's CDR3 is CASSLAAGGHTDTQYF. CDR3 in DNA: TGTGCCAGCAGCTTAGCGGCGGGGGGCCACACAGATACGCAGTATTTT.

This clone was observed a single time. The chain links TRBV2 to TRBJ2-3; TRBD1 agrees at 8 bases. The V segment lost 10 bases and the J segment 10 bases; nucleotides outside the gene matches: 16. The CDR3 is 14 residues long. Germline V gene lookup returns CDR1 SNHLY and CDR2 FYNNEI. CDR3 sequence: CATRQGSSGGPQYF. CDR3 sequence (DNA): TGTGCCACCCGACAGGGGAGCTCCGGAGGACCGCAGTATTTT. Complete variable domain (other parts from reference TRBV2 and TRBJ2-3): EPEVTQTPSHQVTQMGQEVILRCVPISNHLYFYWYRQILGQKVEFLVSFYNNEISEKSEIFDDQFSVERPDGSNFTLKIRSTKLEDSAMYFCATRQGSSGGPQYFGPGTRLTVL.

The V gene is TRBV9, the J gene TRBJ1-4; TRBD1 might be the D (5 bases). V was clipped by 3 bases and J by 0 bases, with 9 bases between them. CDR1 is SGDLS and CDR2 is YYNGEE in the germline V gene. The CDR3 loop spans 15 amino acids. CDR3 in DNA: TGTGCCAGCAGCGCTTCGGGGGCAACTAATGAAAAACTGTTTTTT. It is translated as CASSASGATNEKLFF.

The chain links TRBV3-1 (or the pseudogene TRBV3-2) to TRBJ2-6; possible D gene TRBD2, 5 bases. This CDR3 is 19 amino acids long. V was trimmed by 0 bases and J by 2 bases, leaving 17 bases between them. Germline V gene sequence: CDR1 LGHDT, CDR2 YNNKEL (reference sequence). The CDR3 DNA reads as TGTGCCAGCAGCCAAGAAGTCCTCGAGGGTACTACTGGGGCCAACGTCCTGACTTTC. It yields the protein CASSQEVLEGTTGANVLTF.

The chain employs TRBV9 and TRBJ2-6; D is unclear. Trimming removed 3 bases from V and 2 bases from J, with 6 bases in between. Per the germline V gene, CDR1 is SGDLS and CDR2 is YYNGEE. There are 14 residues in the CDR3. CDR3 DNA: TGTGCCAGCAGCGCCGGTCCTGGGGCCAACGTCCTGACTTTC. Translation gives CASSAGPGANVLTF.

The rearrangement links TRBV21-1 to TRBJ1-2. TRBV21-1 is given as a pseudogene. CDR3 length: 14 amino acids. The CDR3 DNA reads as TGTGCCAGCAGCAAAGGGACGGGATGCTATGGCTACACCTTC. Its protein is CASSKGTGCYGYTF.

This clone has more than one count but fewer than ten. The V and J genes are TRBV3-1 (or the pseudogene TRBV3-2) and TRBJ1-3, with unresolved D. This CDR3 spans 19 amino acids. Between the trimmed V and J ends, which lost 0 bases and 2 bases, there was a span of 20 bases. Per the germline V gene, CDR1 is LGHDT and CDR2 is YNNKEL (reference sequence). CDR3 protein: CASSQDFLRSGGTGNTIYF. Here the CDR3 DNA reads TGTGCCAGCAGCCAAGATTTTCTCCGTTCCGGAGGAACTGGAAACACCATATATTTT.

This clone was detected many times. The chain carries TRBV28 and TRBJ1-5; D ambiguous. V gave up 7 bases and J gave up 3 bases, with 13 bases separating them. Germline V CDR1 and CDR2: MDHEN, SYDVKM. The CDR3 has 14 amino acids. The CDR3 sequence: CASTRRNHNQPQHF. The CDR3 region has the DNA TGTGCCAGCACTAGGAGAAACCACAATCAGCCCCAGCATTTT.

The gene calls are TRBV6-6 and TRBJ2-3; D unclear. This CDR3 region has 12 residues. Germline V gives CDR1 MNHNY, CDR2 SVGAGI (reference sequence). The V gene lost 7 bases and the J gene lost 2 bases, with 7 bases spanning the gap. The chain's CDR3 is CASKSNTDTQYF. DNA for the CDR3: TGTGCCAGCAAATCCAACACAGATACGCAGTATTTT.

This chain joins TRBV28 and TRBJ1-1, with D unclear. Trimming removed 3 bases from V and 6 bases from J, with 11 bases in between. CDR1 MDHEN and CDR2 SYDVKM come from the germline V gene. The CDR3 is 13 residues long. CDR3 in DNA: TGTGCCAGCAGTTTGTGGGAGGCCGCTGAAGCTTTCTTT. Translating gives CASSLWEAAEAFF.

CDR3 nucleotides: TGTGCCAGCAGCCAAGTTTCTTCGAGAACAGATACGCAGTATTTT. Its translation is CASSQVSSRTDTQYF. The rearrangement links TRBV3-1 (or the pseudogene TRBV3-2) to TRBJ2-3; D is unclear. This CDR3 contains 15 residues. Germline values: CDR1 LGHDT, CDR2 YNNKEL (reference sequence). Trimming removed 1 base from V and 3 bases from J, with 11 bases in between.

The gene calls are TRBV3-1 (or the pseudogene TRBV3-2) and TRBJ2-4, with TRBD1 matching over 8 bases. This CDR3 has 13 amino acids. Per the germline V gene, CDR1 is LGHDT and CDR2 is YNNKEL (reference sequence). V shed 4 bases, J shed 6 bases, and the junction held 2 bases outside the gene matches. The CDR3, as DNA: TGTGCCAGCAGCCCAGGGGGCAGAAACATTCAGTACTTC. It codes for CASSPGGRNIQYF.

V usage is TRBV2 and J usage is TRBJ1-2; TRBD1 matches 10 bases. Germline CDR1 reads SNHLY; CDR2 reads FYNNEI. This CDR3 has 15 residues. The V segment lost 8 bases and the J segment 3 bases; nucleotides outside the gene matches: 9. The CDR3 reads CASLARTGGDYGYTF. The CDR3 coding sequence is TGTGCCAGCTTAGCTAGGACAGGGGGTGACTATGGCTACACCTTC.

This clone was seen a single time. The chain combines TRBV29-1 with TRBJ1-3, with 7 positions matching TRBD1. The CDR3 totals 13 residues. V was pared by 6 bases and J by 11 bases, with 13 bases of the junction left unmatched. Germline V gene lookup returns CDR1 SQVTM and CDR2 ANQGSEA. The CDR3 loop reads CSVETGDLSSIYF. The CDR3 DNA sequence: TGCAGCGTAGAAACAGGGGATCTCAGCTCCATATATTTT.

The chain couples TRBV2 to TRBJ1-5, with D unresolved. This CDR3 has 17 amino acids. The germline V gene has CDR1 SNHLY and CDR2 FYNNEI. The V gene lost 0 bases and the J gene lost 1 base, with 13 bases spanning the gap. The CDR3 here is CASSEALRGLSNQPQHF. The DNA for the CDR3 is TGTGCCAGCAGTGAAGCGCTTCGAGGACTGAGCAATCAGCCCCAGCATTTT.

The rearrangement links TRBV29-1 to TRBJ2-1, with a tentative D call TRBD2 (6 bases). The V gene lost 4 bases and the J gene lost 8 bases, with 9 bases spanning the gap. CDR1 is SQVTM, CDR2 ANQGSEA, per germline. The CDR3 loop spans 11 amino acids. CDR3 nucleotide sequence: TGCAGCGTTGGACTAGGCGATGAGCAGTTCTTC. This gives the protein CSVGLGDEQFF.

The chain couples TRBV21-1 to TRBJ2-7; TRBD2 is taken as the D call from the table, unchecked against the DNA. TRBV21-1 is deemed a pseudogene. The CDR3 spans 15 residues. Written as DNA, the CDR3 is TGTGCCAGCAGCAAAGGGCGGGGGGGCCCCTACGAGCAGTACTTC. It codes for CASSKGRGGPYEQYF.

V is TRBV7-8 and J is TRBJ2-5, with a possible D match to TRBD2 (5 bases). The germline V and J ends were trimmed by 1 base and 2 bases, with 14 bases remaining between them. Germline V gives CDR1 SGHVS, CDR2 FQNEAQ. The CDR3 is 16 amino acids. CDR3 loop: CASSLGYKRTQETQYF. CDR3 DNA: TGTGCCAGCAGCTTAGGTTATAAGCGGACGCAAGAGACCCAGTACTTC.

V and J are TRBV6-5 and TRBJ1-1; TRBD1 matches at 7 bases. Trimming cost V 6 bases and J 3 bases; bases outside gene matches: 10. This CDR3 is built from 15 residues. The germline CDR1 and CDR2 sequences are MNHEY and SVGAGI. The CDR3 DNA sequence: TGTGCCAGCAGAGGGGTAAGGGGGCAAGACACTGAAGCTTTCTTT. It specifies CASRGVRGQDTEAFF.

As DNA, the CDR3 is TGTGCCAGCAGTAATCGCTGGGGGGACATTCAGTACTTC. Amino acid sequence: CASSNRWGDIQYF. The chain combines TRBV6-5 with TRBJ2-4, with a tentative D call TRBD2 (6 bases). The CDR3 has 13 amino acids. Germline CDR1 is MNHEY and CDR2 is SVGAGI. V lost 5 bases and J lost 8, with 13 bases in between.

V usage is TRBV28 and J usage is TRBJ1-2; possibly TRBD1 for D (5 bases). Germline V gives CDR1 MDHEN, CDR2 SYDVKM. The CDR3 runs 13 residues. Trimming left V 4 bases short and J 4 bases short, with 10 bases between. The CDR3: CASSSRVSYGYTF. CDR3 DNA: TGTGCCAGCAGTTCCAGGGTTAGCTATGGCTACACCTTC.

In this sample, this clone turned up once. The chain couples TRBV6-5 to TRBJ2-7; 10 nucleotides line up with TRBD1. The CDR3 extends over 11 amino acids. J was trimmed by 13 bases and V by 4 bases; bases with no gene match: 4. Germline V CDR1 and CDR2: MNHEY, SVGAGI. The CDR3 DNA sequence: TGTGCCAGCAGTTTTGGACAGGGGGAATACTTC. This gives the protein CASSFGQGEYF.

In its sample, this clone was seen once. DNA of the CDR3: TGCGCCAGCAGCCAAGGGACAGGTTACTACACCTTC. Amino acids: CASSQGTGYYTF. The V gene is TRBV4-3, the J gene TRBJ1-2; the match to TRBD1 covers 7 bases. V gave up 1 base and J gave up 10 bases; unmatched junction bases: 3. The CDR3 consists of 12 residues. Germline assignment: CDR1 LGHNA and CDR2 YSLEER.

On this clone itself: Within the sample, other DNA sequences also encode this same CDR3. The chain employs TRBV2 and TRBJ2-2; 7 bases are shared with TRBD1. In germline, CDR1 is SNHLY, CDR2 FYNNEI. CDR3 size: 13 residues. The V gene end was trimmed by 3 bases and the J gene end by 5 bases; junction bases not matched to a gene: 0. Here the CDR3 DNA reads TGTGCCAGCAGTGACAGGGGGACCGGGGAGCTGTTTTTT. This gives the protein CASSDRGTGELFF.

V and J are TRBV7-8 and TRBJ1-4; no firm D call. The germline gives CDR1 SGHVS, CDR2 FQNEAQ. Between the trimmed V and J ends, which lost 7 bases and 1 base, there was a span of 10 bases. The CDR3 extends over 14 amino acids. The CDR3 spells CASTPTGTNEKLFF. As DNA, the CDR3 is TGTGCCAGCACCCCGACGGGAACTAATGAAAAACTGTTTTTT.